One and the same sample provided the 18 T cell receptor gamma chains below, sequenced in a study of γδ T cells in repeated Plasmodium falciparum infection. TCRdb repeated clone calling on the multiplex PCR reads with CATT. The sample has tens of thousands of gamma-chain clones; approximately 1.5% are singletons. Gammadelta T cells were flow-sorted from PBMC into Vgamma9/Vdelta2+ and Vdelta2-negative populations for bulk analysis. Sequencing was performed on gamma-delta T cells from blood. Receptors were obtained from a pool of human donors (malaria-infected and uninfected, not separated).

This clone was detected a few times. With only one base between it and a far larger clone, this is likely a read error. This same CDR3 is encoded by further DNA sequences in the sample. The chain carries TRGV9 and TRGJP. The J gene is absent in TCRdb and was assigned here via DNA matching to germline. Unmatched junction bases numbered 14, after V lost 1 base and J lost 5 bases. This CDR3 has 20 amino acids. Germline CDR1 is GITISATS and CDR2 is ISYDGTV (reference sequence). The CDR3 nucleotides are TGTGCCTTGTGGGAGGTCCCGACCTGGGAGAAAGAGTTGGGCAAAAAAATCAAGGTATTT. Protein: CALWEVPTWEKELGKKIKVF.

This clone was counted only a few times. Only one base separates this from a far larger clonotype, so it likely reflects a read error. Other DNA sequences in this sample translate to the same CDR3. The chain couples TRGV9 to TRGJ1 or TRGJ2. Here the J gene came from matching the DNA to germline, since TCRdb omits it. Germline V gene data show CDR1 as GITISATS and CDR2 as ISYDGTV (reference sequence). This CDR3 spans 14 amino acids. CDR3 DNA: TGTGCCCTGTGGGAGGGACTAAATTATTATAAGAAACTCTTT. Encoded protein: CALWEGLNYYKKLF.

Ten or more counts support this clone. TCRdb records a much larger clone's protein for this DNA, with a difference at residue 6 that likely arises from a read error; the protein given is the translation of the DNA. V is TRGV9 and J is TRGJ1 or TRGJ2. The J gene, missing from TCRdb, was assigned here through DNA to germline matching. V lost 2 bases to trimming and J lost 2 bases; unmatched junction nucleotides: 6. This CDR3 is built from 14 residues. CDR1 GITISATS and CDR2 ISYDGTV come from the germline V gene (reference sequence). For the CDR3, the DNA is TGTGCCTTGTGGGAGGCCCAGGATTATTATAAGAAACTCTTT. It codes for CALWEAQDYYKKLF.

This clone has ten or more counts. Given a far larger clone just one base away, this is likely a sequencing read error. Other DNA sequences of this sample code for an identical CDR3. The rearrangement links TRGV9 to TRGJ1 or TRGJ2. The CDR3 sequence is 13 residues long. Germline CDR1 is GITISATS and CDR2 is ISYDGTV (reference sequence). DNA of the CDR3: TGTGCCCTGTGGGAGGTCAAATATTATAAGAAACTCTTT. This encodes CALWEVKYYKKLF.

Details on this clone: TCRdb pairs this DNA with a much larger clone's protein that differs at residue 7, likely a read error; the protein shown was translated from the DNA. The chain recombines TRGV2 with TRGJ1 or TRGJ2. TCRdb gives no J gene; it was assigned here by matching the DNA to germline. Germline loops: CDR1 EGSNGY, CDR2 YDSYNSKV. This CDR3 has 14 residues. V lost 2 bases, J lost 0 bases, and 4 bases stayed unmatched. CDR3 protein: CATWDVVNYYKKLF. In DNA, the CDR3 is TGTGCCACCTGGGACGTAGTGAATTATTATAAGAAACTCTTT.

This clone was observed at least ten times. This sequence is one base from a far larger clone and is likely a read error. Here the V gene is TRGV3, but the J gene went uncalled. This CDR3 has 24 amino acids. Germline CDR1 and CDR2: VTNTFY and YDVSTARD (reference sequence). CDR3 region: CATWDRPIRGDQRTPRGSDWIKTF. The CDR3 DNA reads TGTGCCACCTGGGACAGGCCTATCCGCGGCGATCAGCGGACACCCCGCGGTAGTGATTGGATCAAGACGTTC.

This clone was observed at least ten times. The chain couples TRGV8 to TRGJP2. The CDR3 spans 10 residues. Germline loops: CDR1 VENAVY, CDR2 YDSYNSRV. V was clipped by 4 bases and J by 11 bases; unmatched bases: 1. CDR3: CATWEWIKTF. CDR3 nucleotides: TGTGCCACCTGGGAGTGGATCAAGACGTTT.

In this sample, this clone turned up a few times. TCRdb has a much larger clone's protein, which differs at residue 10 from the translation of this DNA, likely because of a read error; what is shown is the protein translated from the DNA. Here the CDR3 DNA reads TGTGCCACCTGGGACGCCCGTAGTGATCGGATCAAGACGTTT. It codes for CATWDARSDRIKTF. The chain joins TRGV3 to TRGJP2. TCRdb lists no J gene, so it was determined here by aligning the DNA to germline. Germline CDR1 is VTNTFY and CDR2 is YDVSTARD (reference sequence). CDR3 length: 14 residues.

Of note for this clone: TCRdb's protein, taken from a much larger clone, differs from this DNA's translation at residue 3, likely owing to a read error; the protein displayed comes from the DNA. This chain joins TRGV3 and TRGJ1 or TRGJ2. Germline matching of the DNA provided the J gene here, since TCRdb leaves it blank. Germline-derived CDR1 and CDR2 are VTNTFY and YDVSTARD (reference sequence). This CDR3 is 18 amino acids long. The CDR3 DNA is TGTGCCATCTGGGACAGGCGAATAGCCAGGACCCTTTATTATAAGAAACTCTTT. Its translation is CAIWDRRIARTLYYKKLF.

Worth noting for this clone: For this DNA, TCRdb reports the protein of a much larger clone, which diverges at residue 6, most likely from a read error; the protein presented here is translated directly from the DNA. V is TRGV9 and J is TRGJ1 or TRGJ2. Germline matching of the DNA provided the J gene here, since TCRdb leaves it blank. Unmatched junction bases numbered 10, after V lost 3 bases and J lost 8 bases. This CDR3 is 13 amino acids long. Germline CDR1 is GITISATS and CDR2 is ISYDGTV (reference sequence). CDR3 amino acids: CALWESPTNKKLF. The CDR3 nucleotides read TGTGCCTTGTGGGAGTCCCCTACAAATAAGAAACTCTTT.

There are a few counts of this clone. TCRdb's entry gives the protein of a much larger clone, which mismatches this DNA's translation at residue 10, likely from a read error; the protein reported here is translated from the DNA. This chain links TRGV3 with TRGJ1 or TRGJ2. TCRdb gives no J gene; it was assigned here by matching the DNA to germline. Germline V lookup: CDR1 VTNTFY, CDR2 YDVSTARD (reference sequence). The CDR3 loop spans 13 amino acids. The CDR3 nucleotides are TGTGCCACCTGGGACAGGCGGTTTTATAGGAAACTCTTT. It translates to CATWDRRFYRKLF.

About this clone itself: The DNA is omitted, as the CDR3 cannot be located on it reliably, and the CDR3 follows TCRdb's listing. The V gene reported is TRGV5; the J gene is uncalled. The CDR3 spans 31 residues, counting both ends. Germline CDR1 VINAFY, CDR2 YDVSNSKD. The CDR3 is CATWGRLDIRNSLAVEQHWLSQVSIGRIQHF.

This clone was found many times. The TCRdb record carries a much larger clone's protein, which differs from this DNA's translation at residue 8; a read error is the likely cause, and the protein listed here is the DNA translation. V and J are TRGV9 and TRGJ1 or TRGJ2. CDR3 length: 12 residues. V was pared by 5 bases and J by 9 bases, with 10 bases of the junction left unmatched. Germline V lookup: CDR1 GITISATS, CDR2 ISYDGTV (reference sequence). CDR3 DNA: TGTGCCTTGTGGGGGCCTAAACGTAAGAAACTCTTT. This encodes CALWGPKRKKLF.

In this sample, this clone turned up many times. The rearrangement joins TRGV3 to TRGJP2. The V gene end was trimmed by 0 bases and the J gene end by 1 base; junction bases not matched to a gene: 14. The CDR3 has 19 amino acids. The V gene's germline CDR1 is VTNTFY and CDR2 YDVSTARD (reference sequence). The CDR3 reads CATWDRQVGPFSSDWIKTF. CDR3 nucleotides: TGTGCCACCTGGGACAGGCAGGTGGGACCCTTTAGTAGTGATTGGATCAAGACGTTT.

On this clone itself: TCRdb lists the protein of a much larger clone for this DNA, which differs at residue 12, so this is likely a read error; the protein given here is translated from the DNA itself. The V gene call reads TRGV4; no J gene was called. The CDR3 length is 14 residues. Germline assignment: CDR1 EGSTGY and CDR2 YDSYTSSV. The CDR3 region is CATWDGRDYYKELF. The CDR3 nucleotides read TGTGCCACCTGGGATGGGCGGGATTATTATAAGGAACTCTTT.

This clone was observed a few times. A far larger clone is a single base away, which makes a read error likely. Distinct nucleotide sequences in the sample also encode this CDR3. The chain uses TRGV8 and TRGJ1 or TRGJ2. TCRdb offers no J gene call, so here the DNA was matched to germline to obtain one. The CDR3 totals 13 residues. CDR1 is VENAVY and CDR2 is YDSYNSRV in the germline V gene. CDR3 sequence (DNA): TGTGCCACTTGGGATAGTGAATATTATAAGAAACTCTTT. It codes for CATWDSEYYKKLF.

Turning to this clone: This DNA translates differently at residue 15 from the TCRdb protein, which is that of a much larger clone; a read error is likely, and the protein shown is the DNA's own translation. The V gene call reads TRGV9; no J gene was called. CDR1 is GITISATS, CDR2 ISYDGTV, per germline (reference sequence). CDR3 size: 17 residues. The CDR3 bases are TGTGCCTTGTGGGAAGAAAGACAAGAGTTGGGCAAAAAAATCGAGGTATTT. Protein product: CALWEERQELGKKIEVF.

This clone was observed at least ten times. This DNA translates differently at residue 3 from the TCRdb protein, which is that of a much larger clone; a read error is likely, and the protein shown is the DNA's own translation. The rearrangement uses TRGV9 and TRGJ1 or TRGJ2. No J gene was available from TCRdb, and it was assigned here by a germline match of the DNA. This CDR3 spans 11 amino acids. Germline values: CDR1 GITISATS, CDR2 ISYDGTV (reference sequence). CDR3 residues: CASWEGNKKLF. CDR3 nucleotide sequence: TGTGCCTCGTGGGAGGGGAATAAGAAACTCTTT.